Sequencing of this T cell receptor (beta chain) was carried out in a study of control samples from healthy donors and cancer patients. Germline loops: CDR1 MNHEY, CDR2 SMNVEV (reference sequence). The CDR3 is 15 amino acids. V was trimmed by 7 bases and J by 6 bases, leaving 16 bases between them. Generated by immunoSEQ multiplex PCR, the TCRdb table keeps only in-frame clones and is missing some. Here the sample spans 150,000 to 200,000 clones, approximately 90% being singletons. The rearrangement uses TRBV27 and TRBJ1-6; D gene ambiguous. The clonotype comes from a man aged 25 to 45 in good health. Sequences were obtained from blood. CDR3 sequence (DNA): TGTGCCAGCACTTACGGGCCGAGGGCTAATTCACCCCTCCACTTT. It is translated as CASTYGPRANSPLHF.